The 23 T cell receptor beta chains below were found in one sample sequenced in a study of T cells in women clearing cervical HPV infection. Sequenced by immunoSEQ multiplex PCR; TCRdb stores in-frame clones only, minus some. Its table records about 46,000 clones. Sequencing was carried out using blood buffy coat. These receptors all come from a woman between 18 and 69 years old with a cervical HPV16 infection that either progressed to CIN3+ or cleared (not recorded which).

As regards this clone: Its ends do not fully match the called genes, so a read error is possible. The CDR3 end lies 3 residues beyond the end of the read and is filled in from the germline J gene. At the DNA level, this CDR3 is encoded by other sequences in the same sample as well. V and J are TRBV6-2 or TRBV6-3 and TRBJ1-2; D gene uncertain. The CDR3 runs to 15 residues. Germline CDR1 and CDR2: MNHEY and SVGEGT. The covered CDR3 bases are TGTGCCAGCAGTTACTCGAAAATAGCTCGATATGGA. This codes for CASSYSKIARYG. The full-length CDR3 reads as CASSYSKIARYGYTF.

On this clone: At one end, the junction sequence differs from germline, possibly due to a read error. The sequenced fragment ends 3 residues before the CDR3 boundary, so the rest is inferred from the germline J gene. V usage is TRBV30 and J usage is TRBJ2-7; tentative D call: TRBD2 (5 bases). The CDR3 is 14 amino acids. Germline CDR1 reads GTSNPN; CDR2 reads SVGIG (reference sequence). CDR3 DNA, as far as it was read: TGTACCTGGAGTGTATCACTAGAGATTTCCGAG. Translation: CTWSVSLEISE. The CDR3 in full is CTWSVSLEISEQYF.

Comments on this clone: The CDR3 extends 3 residues past the end of the read, so its final part is completed from the germline J gene. V usage is TRBV6-4 and J usage is TRBJ2-6; D is unresolved. The ends were cut back, 5 bases at V and 0 bases at J, with 5 bases in the middle. The CDR3 is 14 residues long. The germline V gene has CDR1 MRHNA and CDR2 SNTAGT. CDR3 sequence: CASSISSGANVLTF. The CDR3 DNA, read in part, is TGTGCCAGCAGTATCAGCTCTGGGGCCAACGTC.

Concerning this clone: The sequence runs out 3 residues before the end of the CDR3; the remainder is reconstructed from the germline J gene. The chain recombines TRBV6-1 with TRBJ1-1; TRBD1 aligns across 10 bases. Germline lookup yields CDR1 MNHNS and CDR2 SASEGT. After removal of 4 bases from V and 5 bases from J, the junction contained 7 bases not matched to a gene. The CDR3 has 15 residues. Here the CDR3 reads CASSGLGQGETEAFF. CDR3 DNA (partial): TGTGCCAGCAGTGGATTAGGACAGGGGGAGACTGAA.

On this clone itself: The missing CDR3 end, 3 residues past where the read stops, is filled in from the germline J gene. This chain uses TRBV19 with TRBJ2-3; D is possibly TRBD1 (6 bases). The CDR3 contains 14 residues. Germline CDR1 and CDR2: LNHDA and SQIVND (reference sequence). The covered CDR3 bases are TGTGCCAGTAGTGAGGCACAGGGCAATCAGCCG. Its protein is CASSEAQGNQP. The entire CDR3 is CASSEAQGNQPQYF. Full variable domain (outside the CDR3, taken from reference TRBV19 and TRBJ2-3): DGGITQSPKYLFRKEGQNVTLSCEQNLNHDAMYWYRQDPGQGLRLIYYSQIVNDFQKGDIAEGYSVSREKKESFPLTVTSAQKNPTAFYLCASSEAQGNQPQYFGPGTRLTVL.

Worth noting for this clone: With the read ending 3 residues before the CDR3 end, the germline J gene is used to fill in that end. The chain links TRBV6-2 or TRBV6-3 to TRBJ2-3; the D gene is possibly TRBD1 (6 bases). Germline lookup yields CDR1 MNHEY and CDR2 SVGEGT. The CDR3 has 14 residues. The part of the CDR3 DNA that was read is TGTGCCAGCAGCCAGGACAGCCGAGTAGGGACG. The encoded protein is CASSQDSRVGT. The complete CDR3 sequence is CASSQDSRVGTQYF.

As for this clone: The read comes to an end 3 residues before the CDR3 does, leaving the germline J gene to fill in the end. The V gene is TRBV29-1, the J gene TRBJ1-4; D remains ambiguous. The CDR3 contains 14 residues. Germline V gene lookup returns CDR1 SQVTM and CDR2 ANQGSEA. The V and J ends lost 8 bases and 5 bases respectively, with 18 bases between them. CDR3 residues: CSFLSVAVNEKLFF. The sequenced part of the CDR3 DNA is TGCAGCTTCCTTTCGGTGGCGGTAAATGAAAAA.

A remark on this clone: The read terminates 3 residues before the CDR3 end, so the remaining end is supplied by the germline J gene. The chain recombines TRBV13 with TRBJ2-5, with D possibly matching TRBD2 (7 bases). The CDR3 length is 16 residues. The ends were cut back, 3 bases at V and 2 bases at J, with 16 bases in the middle. From germline, CDR1 is PRHDT and CDR2 FYEKMQ (reference sequence). CDR3 bases read: TGTGCCAGCAGCTTTGTGGAGGGGGGGGCACAAGAGACC. Encoded protein: CASSFVEGGAQET. The CDR3 reads in full as CASSFVEGGAQETQYF.

Concerning this clone: The read halts 3 residues ahead of the CDR3 end, with the missing end drawn from the germline J gene. The chain combines TRBV7-3 with TRBJ2-3, with 9 bases matching TRBD2. From germline, CDR1 is SGHTA and CDR2 FQGTGA. Unmatched junction bases numbered 3, after V lost 1 base and J lost 1 base. The length of the CDR3 is 16 residues. The covered CDR3 bases are TGTGCCAGCAGCTTAAATAGCGGGAGTGGCACAGATACG. Protein: CASSLNSGSGTDT. The CDR3 in full is CASSLNSGSGTDTQYF.

Comments on this clone: The read falls 3 residues short of the CDR3 end, and the missing part is taken from the germline J gene. This chain joins TRBV20-1 and TRBJ2-1; D remains ambiguous. The CDR3 is 13 amino acids. The germline V gene has CDR1 DFQATT and CDR2 SNEGSKA (reference sequence). The ends were cut back, 3 bases at V and 5 bases at J, with 11 bases in the middle. The part of the CDR3 DNA that was read is TGCAGTGCTAGCTTCGTTAATAACAATGAG. Protein product: CSASFVNNNE. The whole CDR3 region reads CSASFVNNNEQFF.

The CDR3 bases that were read are TGTGCCAGCGAGCCGACAGGGGGGACCTCCGAG. Protein sequence: CASEPTGGTSE. In full, the CDR3 is CASEPTGGTSEQYF. J is TRBJ2-7 and V is TRBV2, with TRBD1 matching over 9 bases. The read halts 3 residues ahead of the CDR3 end, with the missing end drawn from the germline J gene. The germline V gene encodes CDR1 SNHLY and CDR2 FYNNEI. CDR3 length equals 14 residues. The V segment lost 8 bases and the J segment 6 bases; nucleotides outside the gene matches: 11.

Regarding this clone: The CDR3 goes on 3 residues after the read ends, and that part is filled in from the germline J gene. The chain joins TRBV2 to TRBJ2-2; 7 nucleotides align to TRBD1. The CDR3 spans 14 residues. Germline assignment: CDR1 SNHLY and CDR2 FYNNEI. The V and J ends lost 6 bases and 6 bases, in that order; junction bases with no gene match: 7. Incomplete CDR3 DNA: TGTGCCAGCAGATACGCTGACAGGGCCGGGGAG. Translation gives CASRYADRAGE. In full, the CDR3 is CASRYADRAGELFF.

Of note for this clone: The DNA ends 3 residues before the CDR3 does, and the rest of the CDR3 is filled in from the germline J gene. The rearrangement links TRBV5-1 to TRBJ2-1; 9 bases align to TRBD1. Per the germline V gene, CDR1 is SGHRS and CDR2 is YFSETQ. J was trimmed by 8 bases and V by 3 bases; bases with no gene match: 3. The CDR3 spans 13 residues. CDR3 DNA (partial): TGCGCCAGCAGCTGGGGACAGGGCTATGAG. Translated, it gives CASSWGQGYE. The whole CDR3 reads CASSWGQGYEQFF. Based on the CDR3 plus reference TRBV5-1 and TRBJ2-1, the full variable domain is KAGVTQTPRYLIKTRGQQVTLSCSPISGHRSVSWYQQTPGQGLQFLFEYFSETQRNKGNFPGRFSGRQFSNSRSEMNVSTLELGDSALYLCASSWGQGYEQFFGPGTRLTVL.

Points on this clone: The read ends 3 residues shy of where the CDR3 ends; the end is completed using the germline J gene. The chain recombines TRBV20-1 with TRBJ2-5; 7 bases fit TRBD2. The CDR3 loop spans 13 amino acids. Per germline, CDR1 DFQATT and CDR2 SNEGSKA (reference sequence). Trimming took 6 bases from V and 2 from J; bases not matched to a gene: 6. The sequenced part of the CDR3 DNA is TGCAGTGCGAGCGGGGTGGGACAAGAGACC. It translates to CSASGVGQET. The full-length CDR3 reads as CSASGVGQETQYF.

Regarding this clone: The CDR3 end falls 3 residues outside the read, so it is completed with the germline J gene. The genes are TRBV2 and TRBJ1-2, with 7 bases identical to TRBD1. The CDR3 spans 13 residues. Germline V gene data show CDR1 as SNHLY and CDR2 as FYNNEI. V lost 7 bases and J lost 5; bases outside the gene matches: 7. The CDR3 spells CASKDGRGYGYTF. The part of the CDR3 DNA that was read is TGTGCCAGCAAAGATGGCAGGGGGTATGGC.

Details on this clone: The DNA ends 3 residues before the CDR3 does, and the rest of the CDR3 is filled in from the germline J gene. The chain is built from TRBV7-6 and TRBJ1-5; 7 bases are a match to TRBD1. Germline lookup yields CDR1 SGHVS and CDR2 FNYEAQ. This CDR3 has 14 residues. With V trimmed by 5 bases and J by 6 bases, 7 bases remained unmatched. CDR3 bases read: TGTGCCAGCAGCGGTCGACAGGGAGGTCAGCCC. Amino acids: CASSGRQGGQP. From start to end, the CDR3 is CASSGRQGGQPQHF.

As regards this clone: Coverage ceases 3 residues before the CDR3 finishes, and the germline J gene fills in the end. The chain combines TRBV2 with TRBJ2-2, with 8 bases lining up with TRBD1. From germline, CDR1 is SNHLY and CDR2 FYNNEI. This CDR3 is built from 16 residues. CDR3 in amino acids: CASSGQPDRVRGPLFF. The DNA read from the CDR3 is TGTGCCAGCAGTGGCCAACCGGACAGGGTTCGGGGACCG.

Comments on this clone: Coverage ceases 3 residues before the CDR3 finishes, and the germline J gene fills in the end. Different DNA sequences within this sample yield the same CDR3. The chain is built from TRBV30 and TRBJ1-2, with 11 bases identical to TRBD1. In germline, CDR1 is GTSNPN, CDR2 SVGIG (reference sequence). The V and J ends lost 3 bases and 1 base, in that order; junction bases with no gene match: 7. The CDR3 is made up of 16 amino acids. The CDR3 is CAWSVDRGPLNYGYTF. The CDR3 DNA, read in part, is TGTGCCTGGAGCGTGGACAGGGGGCCTCTTAACTATGGC.

Turning to this clone: The read is 3 residues too short to cover the CDR3 end, so that end is filled in from the germline J gene. The gene calls are TRBV5-7 and TRBJ2-7, with D tentatively TRBD1 (5 bases). TRBV5-7 counts as an open reading frame of uncertain function. The germline V and J ends were trimmed by 2 bases and 4 bases, with 16 bases remaining between them. This CDR3 spans 15 amino acids. The sequenced part of the CDR3 DNA is TGTGCCAGCAGCTTCACTGACAGTGATAATTACGAG. Amino acid sequence: CASSFTDSDNYE. The entire CDR3 reads CASSFTDSDNYEQYF.

Concerning this clone: The read ends 3 residues early relative to the CDR3; the germline J gene fills the gap. The chain combines TRBV20-1 with TRBJ1-5, with D hard to call. V shed 0 bases and J shed 0 bases, with 6 bases lying between them. Germline CDR1 DFQATT, CDR2 SNEGSKA (reference sequence). The CDR3 spans 14 residues. CDR3 in amino acids: CSARDIYSNQPQHF. The sequenced CDR3 bases are TGCAGTGCTAGAGACATCTATAGCAATCAGCCC.

Note on this clone: One end of the junction varies from germline; a read error may be responsible. The observed sequence ends 3 residues before the CDR3 terminus, with the missing tail filled in from the germline J gene. V is TRBV5-5 and J is TRBJ2-3; D perhaps matches TRBD1 (6 bases). The length of the CDR3 is 14 residues. CDR1 and CDR2 from the germline V gene are SGHKS and YYEKEE (reference sequence). The CDR3 DNA, read in part, is TGTGCCAGCAGCTTGGTAGGGGGTTCAGAGACG. This codes for CASSLVGGSET. The full CDR3 is CASSLVGGSETQYF.

A note on this clone: From the germline J gene comes the end of the CDR3, since the read stops 3 residues before it. Other DNA sequences in this specimen translate into the identical CDR3. The chain is built from TRBV7-2 and TRBJ1-3; D is uncertain. The CDR3 length is 13 residues. V gave up 2 bases and J gave up 4 bases, with 6 bases separating them. CDR1 is SGHTA, CDR2 FQGNSA, per germline. The part of the CDR3 DNA that was read is TGTGCCAGCAGCTTAACACAGGGAAACACC. This encodes CASSLTQGNT. The whole CDR3 sequence reads CASSLTQGNTIYF.

CDR3 DNA (partial): TGTGCCAGCTCTCCGCAGGGAACAAATGAAAAA. Encoded protein: CASSPQGTNEK. The whole CDR3 reads CASSPQGTNEKLFF. The V call is TRBV18, the J call TRBJ1-4, with D tentatively TRBD1 (5 bases). Read data end 3 residues before the CDR3 end; the end is taken from the germline J gene. The CDR3 is 14 residues long. Germline CDR1 and CDR2: KGHSH and LQKENI. Trimming stripped 6 bases from V and 5 bases from J, with 13 bases between.